The 20 T cell receptor beta chains listed next were all sequenced from one sample in a study of cytomegalovirus exposure and HLA in healthy donors. The PCR made use of 60 Vbeta and 13 Jbeta primers. Generated by immunoSEQ multiplex PCR, the TCRdb table keeps only in-frame clones and is missing some. This table holds over 120,000 clones, around 82% found once. The specimen sequenced was PBMCs. The receptors derive from a female donor in good health and CMV-seronegative.

With regard to this clone: The sample has other DNA sequences that encode this CDR3 too. This chain links TRBV27 with TRBJ2-5, with a weak D call TRBD2 (6 bases). In germline, CDR1 is MNHEY, CDR2 SMNVEV (reference sequence). V was trimmed by 3 bases and J by 5 bases, leaving 7 bases between them. The CDR3 is 12 residues long. The CDR3 here is CASSFGGETQYF. The CDR3 bases are TGTGCCAGCAGTTTTGGAGGGGAGACCCAGTACTTC.

J is TRBJ2-3 and V is TRBV29-1; 10 positions agree with TRBD1. Germline values: CDR1 SQVTM, CDR2 ANQGSEA. CDR3 length equals 20 residues. V was pared by 1 base and J by 2 bases, with 18 bases of the junction left unmatched. CDR3 in amino acids: CSVEADTGTGDDRFTDTQYF. The CDR3 DNA is TGCAGCGTTGAAGCCGATACCGGGACAGGGGACGACCGATTCACAGATACGCAGTATTTT.

Of note for this clone: An end of the junction differs from the germline gene, which may be a read error. The chain recombines TRBV15 with TRBJ1-2; D may be TRBD1 (6 bases). The CDR3 is 15 amino acids. CDR1 is LNHNV and CDR2 is YYDKDF in the germline V gene (reference sequence). CDR3 DNA: TGTGCCACCAGCAGAGAAATATTACAGGGTAACGACTACCCCTTC. Translated, it gives CATSREILQGNDYPF.

Here the CDR3 reads CASSVGASGTRVRTDTQYF. The CDR3 DNA reads TGTGCCAGCAGCGTGGGGGCTAGCGGGACCCGGGTACGCACAGATACGCAGTATTTT. V gene TRBV28 combines with J gene TRBJ2-3, with 9 bases lining up with TRBD2. The CDR3 runs to 19 residues. J gave up 1 base and V 6 bases, and 17 bases lay outside the gene matches. Germline V gene lookup returns CDR1 MDHEN and CDR2 SYDVKM.

V gene TRBV10-2 combines with J gene TRBJ2-1; 8 bases are shared with TRBD1. V lost 6 bases, J lost 6 bases, and 13 bases stayed unmatched. Germline V gene sequence: CDR1 WSHSY, CDR2 SAAADI. There are 16 residues in the CDR3. The CDR3 protein is CASRDRAASRLNEQFF. CDR3 nucleotide sequence: TGCGCCAGCAGGGACAGGGCTGCCAGCAGGCTCAATGAGCAGTTCTTC.

The chain is built from TRBV6-6 and TRBJ1-5, with a possible D match to TRBD1 (5 bases). Between the trimmed V and J ends, which lost 2 bases and 4 bases, there was a span of 9 bases. CDR1 is MNHNY and CDR2 is SVGAGI in the germline V gene (reference sequence). The CDR3 is 14 residues long. The CDR3 protein is CASSYRGGNQPQHF. The CDR3 DNA sequence: TGTGCCAGCAGTTACAGGGGAGGGAATCAGCCCCAGCATTTT.

The V call is TRBV5-1, the J call TRBJ2-3, with D perhaps TRBD2 (6 bases). V was cut by 4 bases and J by 0 bases, with 12 bases left in between. CDR1 is SGHRS, CDR2 YFSETQ, per germline. The CDR3 length is 15 residues. The chain's CDR3 is CASSKEGRSTDTQYF. CDR3 in DNA: TGCGCCAGCAGCAAGGAGGGGAGGAGCACAGATACGCAGTATTTT.

V gene TRBV5-6 combines with J gene TRBJ1-2, with D possibly TRBD1 on 6 matching bases. The CDR3 consists of 13 residues. V was cut by 4 bases and J by 4 bases, with 11 bases left in between. The V gene's germline CDR1 is SGHDT and CDR2 YYEEEE. CDR3 sequence: CASSLDRTYGYTF. Here the CDR3 DNA reads TGTGCCAGCAGCCTAGACAGGACCTATGGCTACACCTTC.

The V gene is TRBV20-1, the J gene TRBJ1-2, with a weak D call TRBD1 (5 bases). Trimming took off 4 bases at V and 4 bases at J, with 7 bases between the two ends. Germline CDR1 is DFQATT and CDR2 is SNEGSKA (reference sequence). The CDR3 is 11 amino acids. The CDR3 nucleotides are TGCAGTGCTAAGACAGCCTATGGCTACACCTTC. Translated, it gives CSAKTAYGYTF.

This clone has more than one count but fewer than ten. The rearrangement joins TRBV7-8 to TRBJ2-7; 9 bases align to TRBD2. V gave up 5 bases and J gave up 5 bases; unmatched junction bases: 13. This CDR3 has 16 amino acids. Germline V gene data show CDR1 as SGHVS and CDR2 as FQNEAQ. The DNA of the CDR3 is TGTGCCAGCAGCAAACCCACGGCGGGAGGGCCAGACGAGCAGTACTTC. Residues: CASSKPTAGGPDEQYF.

V and J are TRBV5-1 and TRBJ2-5; no firm D call. The germline V gene encodes CDR1 SGHRS and CDR2 YFSETQ. Between the trimmed V and J ends, which lost 2 bases and 2 bases, there was a span of 10 bases. This CDR3 has 14 residues. The CDR3 DNA sequence: TGCGCCAGCAGCTTCGGGTCCGTACAAGAGACCCAGTACTTC. Protein: CASSFGSVQETQYF.

The chain is built from TRBV28 and TRBJ2-7, with D perhaps TRBD2 (5 bases). V lost 5 bases to trimming and J lost 3 bases, with 14 bases between them. CDR3 length equals 14 residues. CDR1 is MDHEN, CDR2 SYDVKM, per germline. The CDR3 sequence: CASSVPPRGYEQYF. For the CDR3, the DNA is TGTGCCAGCAGTGTACCCCCCCGGGGCTACGAGCAGTACTTC. The full variable domain, its missing parts supplied by reference TRBV28 and TRBJ2-7, is DVKVTQSSRYLVKRTGEKVFLECVQDMDHENMFWYRQDPGLGLRLIYFSYDVKMKEKGDIPEGYSVSREKKERFSLILESASTNQTSMYLCASSVPPRGYEQYFGPGTRLTVT.

This clone was observed a handful of times. V and J are TRBV15 and TRBJ1-1; no definite D call. The CDR3 length is 15 residues. V lost 1 base to trimming and J lost 4 bases, with 13 bases between them. From germline, CDR1 is LNHNV and CDR2 YYDKDF (reference sequence). The CDR3 DNA sequence: TGTGCCACCAGCAGAGGCCTTGCGGGGAGCACTGAAGCTTTCTTT. As protein: CATSRGLAGSTEAFF.

The chain uses TRBV2 and TRBJ2-3, with 7 bases identical to TRBD2. The germline gives CDR1 SNHLY, CDR2 FYNNEI. The CDR3 runs to 13 residues. Trimming at V came to 7 bases and at J to 5 bases, leaving 6 bases not matched to a gene. The CDR3 spells CASTRERIDTQYF. The CDR3 DNA follows: TGTGCCAGCACGCGGGAGAGGATAGATACGCAGTATTTT.

The chain joins TRBV27 to TRBJ1-2; 8 nucleotides align to TRBD1. Trimming took 1 base from V and 6 from J; bases not matched to a gene: 7. Germline-derived CDR1 and CDR2 are MNHEY and SMNVEV (reference sequence). This CDR3 spans 15 amino acids. The CDR3 DNA is TGTGCCAGCAGTTTATTTCCTGACAGGGGCCATGGCTACACCTTC. Encoded protein: CASSLFPDRGHGYTF.

The table lists this clone with a count of one. The chain couples TRBV28 to TRBJ1-1, with TRBD1 as a possible D gene (6 bases). Germline V gives CDR1 MDHEN, CDR2 SYDVKM. The CDR3 covers 16 residues. V lost 3 bases to trimming and J lost 5 bases, with 19 bases between them. DNA of the CDR3: TGTGCCAGCAGTTTCGATTTACGGAGGGGGGGTACTGAAGCTTTCTTT. This encodes CASSFDLRRGGTEAFF. The full variable domain, completed using reference TRBV28 and TRBJ1-1, is DVKVTQSSRYLVKRTGEKVFLECVQDMDHENMFWYRQDPGLGLRLIYFSYDVKMKEKGDIPEGYSVSREKKERFSLILESASTNQTSMYLCASSFDLRRGGTEAFFGQGTRLTVV.

This clone appeared a single time. The gene calls are TRBV28 and TRBJ1-4; 9 nucleotides line up with TRBD1. Looked up from germline, CDR1 is MDHEN and CDR2 is SYDVKM. Trimming cost V 6 bases and J 5 bases; bases outside gene matches: 16. The CDR3 spans 18 residues. The CDR3 sequence: CASRILGTGFPLNEKLFF. DNA for the CDR3: TGTGCCAGCAGGATACTCGGGACAGGGTTCCCGTTAAATGAAAAACTGTTTTTT.

V is TRBV9 and J is TRBJ2-1; the match to TRBD2 covers 10 bases. Germline V CDR1 and CDR2: SGDLS, YYNGEE. Trimming at V came to 0 bases and at J to 7 bases, leaving 4 bases not matched to a gene. The CDR3 loop spans 15 amino acids. Written as DNA, the CDR3 is TGTGCCAGCAGCGTAGTTCTAGCGGGAGAAAATGAGCAGTTCTTC. Amino acids: CASSVVLAGENEQFF.

The chain uses TRBV9 and TRBJ1-1, with D perhaps TRBD1 (5 bases). This CDR3 contains 16 residues. CDR1 is SGDLS, CDR2 YYNGEE, per germline. Deletions cut 1 base from V and 0 bases from J, with 13 bases between. CDR3 in DNA: TGTGCCAGCAGCGTATCCTCGACAGCCATGAACACTGAAGCTTTCTTT. Protein sequence: CASSVSSTAMNTEAFF.

The rearrangement links TRBV2 to TRBJ1-1, with D possibly matching TRBD1 (5 bases). The germline V and J ends were trimmed by 4 bases and 1 base, with 16 bases remaining between them. Germline CDR1 and CDR2: SNHLY and FYNNEI. This CDR3 comprises 16 residues. CDR3 region: CASSAPGGLENTEAFF. As DNA, the CDR3 is TGTGCCAGCAGTGCCCCGGGGGGACTTGAGAACACTGAAGCTTTCTTT.